Listed below are T cell receptor beta chains from one sample, sequenced in a study of blood T cell repertoires in COVID-19. This table comes from immunoSEQ multiplex PCR, and its TCRdb copy is limited to in-frame clones, with some not included. Found here are approximately 150,000 clones, roughly 86% of them singletons; the top ten hold 12% to 15%. The sequenced sample was peripheral blood. These receptors were collected from a human donor with acute or convalescent COVID-19. The donor label of this sample is uncertain. Both conserved end residues are part of each CDR3. The D gene is left open where the match is weak. The size of a clone is reported for some rows only, either as once, few or many, or as a class for expanded clones.

>TRBV12-5|.|TRBD1|TRBJ1-3
TGTGCTAGTGGTTTGAAAACACAGGGGGGTGGAAACACCATATATTTT
CASGLKTQGGGNTIYF
>TRBV13|few|TRBD1|TRBJ1-1
TGTGCCAGCAGCTCGTACGACAGGGGAGCGAACACTGAAGCTTTCTTT
CASSSYDRGANTEAFF
>TRBV20-1|.|.|TRBJ1-1
TGCAGTGCTAGTCCCCGGGACACTGAAGCTTTCTTT
CSASPRDTEAFF
>TRBV7-2|.|.|TRBJ1-5
TGTGCCAGCAGCAAAGGGGCTGGCTATAGCAATCAGCCCCAGCATTTT
CASSKGAGYSNQPQHF
>TRBV7-2|many|.|TRBJ1-5
TGTGCCAGCAGCCCCGGGTCTTACAATCAGCCCCAGCATTTT
CASSPGSYNQPQHF
>TRBV4-2|few|TRBD1|TRBJ1-2
TGTGCCAGCAGCCAAGAAATACAGGGGTTTGGCTACACCTTC
CASSQEIQGFGYTF
>TRBV18|once|.|TRBJ1-3
TGTGCCAGCTCACCAAGATTGGAGGGAGGAAACACCATATATTTT
CASSPRLEGGNTIYF
>TRBV9|.|.|TRBJ2-1
TGTGCCAGCAGCGTATTTACAGAAGGGGACAATGAGCAGTTCTTC
CASSVFTEGDNEQFF
>TRBV5-8|.|TRBD1|TRBJ2-7
TGTGCCAGCAGCAGACCGGGACAGAGCTCCTACGAGCAGTACTTC
CASSRPGQSSYEQYF
>TRBV6-9|.|.|TRBJ1-5
TGTGCCAGCAGTTATTCGGGCAGGGGAAGCAATCAGCCCCAGCATTTT
CASSYSGRGSNQPQHF
>TRBV19|few|.|TRBJ2-7
TGTGCCAGTAGGGGTGTGACTTTTAACGAGCAGTACTTC
CASRGVTFNEQYF
>TRBV18|.|.|TRBJ1-2
TGTGCCAGCTCACCCTCTTTGGGGGGCTATGGCTACACCTTC
CASSPSLGGYGYTF
>TRBV4-1|.|.|TRBJ1-5
TGCGCCAGCAGCCAAGAGACGGGGTATAGCAATCAGCCCCAGCATTTT
CASSQETGYSNQPQHF
>TRBV2|.|TRBD1|TRBJ2-2
TGTGCCAGCAGTGAACAGGGGGCCTCGAGCACCGGGGAGCTGTTTTTT
CASSEQGASSTGELFF
>TRBV5-1|few|TRBD1|TRBJ1-1
TGCGCCAGCAGTGAGGGTCGTGGACAGGGGAACACTGAAGCTTTCTTT
CASSEGRGQGNTEAFF
>TRBV11-3|.|.|TRBJ1-3
TGTGCCAGCAGCCCCGACAGGAGCTCTGGAAACACCATATATTTT
CASSPDRSSGNTIYF
>TRBV7-2|few|.|TRBJ1-2
TGTGCCACCACCACCAGTTTTGTCTATGGCTACACCTTC
CATTTSFVYGYTF
>TRBV6-5|.|TRBD1|TRBJ1-2
TGTGCCAGCAGACGGGACAGCCAAGGACATGGCTACACCTTC
CASRRDSQGHGYTF
>TRBV7-9|few|.|TRBJ1-5
TGTGCCAGCAGTTCCGACACGGGAAGTCAGCCCCAGCATTTT
CASSSDTGSQPQHF
>TRBV6-5|.|.|TRBJ2-1
TGTGCCAGCAGGAGGACTGACTCCTACAATGAGCAGTTCTTC
CASRRTDSYNEQFF
>TRBV21-1|.|.|TRBJ2-2
TGTGCCAGGCATAGGGGATCCGCGAACACCGGGGAGCTGTTTTTT
CARHRGSANTGELFF
>TRBV5-6|.|.|TRBJ1-1
TGTGCCAGCAGCTTGCGTACAGGGCTGGCGAACACTGAAGCTTTCTTT
CASSLRTGLANTEAFF
>TRBV12-3/TRBV12-4|.|TRBD1|TRBJ1-2
TGTGCCAGCAGTCGGGACAGTTATGGCTACACCTTC
CASSRDSYGYTF
>TRBV4-3|.|TRBD2|TRBJ2-1
TGCGCCAGCAGCCAAGCTCTAGGACTAGCGGGGGGGGATGAGCAGTTCTTC
CASSQALGLAGGDEQFF
>TRBV14|.|TRBD2|TRBJ2-1
TGTGCCAGCAGCCAGCGGACTAGCAGCAATGAGCAGTTCTTC
CASSQRTSSNEQFF
>TRBV5-1|.|TRBD1|TRBJ1-1
TGCGCCAGCAGCTTGACAGGGGAGAATGAAGCTTTCTTT
CASSLTGENEAFF
>TRBV2|.|.|TRBJ1-6
TGTGCCAGCTCGATTCCTATAGGCGAGGCTAGCGCCTATAATTCACCCCTCCACTTT
CASSIPIGEASAYNSPLHF
>TRBV3-1/TRBV3-2|.|.|TRBJ2-7
TGTGCCAGCAGCCAAGATATGGCGGGGCGGTTCTCCTACGAGCAGTACTTC
CASSQDMAGRFSYEQYF
>TRBV5-1|.|TRBD1|TRBJ1-1
TGCGCCAGCAGCCCCAGGGGACAGGGGAACACTGAAGCTTTCTTT
CASSPRGQGNTEAFF
>TRBV29-1|.|.|TRBJ1-3
TGCAGCGTTGAACAGGGGTACTCTGGAAACACCATATATTTT
CSVEQGYSGNTIYF
>TRBV15|.|.|TRBJ2-5
TGTGCCACCAGCAGAGCGTCGGAGACCCAGTACTTC
CATSRASETQYF
>TRBV30|.|TRBD1|TRBJ2-7
TGTGCCTGGAGCTACTGGACAGGCGGGTACGAGCAGTACTTC
CAWSYWTGGYEQYF
>TRBV29-1|.|.|TRBJ1-1
TGCAGCGTTGGGACAGCAAACACTGAAGCTTTCTTT
CSVGTANTEAFF
>TRBV5-4|once|.|TRBJ1-4
TGTGCCAGCAGCTTGGGCCAGGGTTTAGGGAATGAAAAACTGTTTTTT
CASSLGQGLGNEKLFF
>TRBV6-5|.|.|TRBJ1-1
TGTGCCAGCAGTCCCAGGTCAGGAACTGAAGCTTTCTTT
CASSPRSGTEAFF
>TRBV11-3|.|.|TRBJ1-1
TGTGCCAGCAGCTCCAAGAGCGGCACTGAAGCTTTCTTT
CASSSKSGTEAFF
>TRBV21-1|.|.|TRBJ2-7
TGTGCCAACGCGACTCGGACAGTCCTCTCCTACGAGCAGTACTTC
CANATRTVLSYEQYF
>TRBV18|.|.|TRBJ1-1
TGTGCCAGCTCCCCATCTCAGGGCTACACTGAAGCTTTCTTT
CASSPSQGYTEAFF
>TRBV7-9|.|.|TRBJ2-7
TGTGCCAGCAGCTTAGCGAGGGACACTTACGAGCAGTACTTC
CASSLARDTYEQYF
>TRBV6-2/TRBV6-3|few|TRBD1|TRBJ1-6
TGTGCCAGCAGCCGAGTTGCAGGGGGCGAGTCACCCCTCCACTTT
CASSRVAGGESPLHF
>TRBV9|.|TRBD1|TRBJ2-5
TGTGCCAGCAGCGTAACGGGACAGGGCCAAGAGACCCAGTACTTC
CASSVTGQGQETQYF
>TRBV2|.|TRBD1|TRBJ1-2
TGTGCCAGCAGTCTGGGGACAGACTATGGCTACACCTTC
CASSLGTDYGYTF
>TRBV12-3/TRBV12-4|.|TRBD2|TRBJ2-2
TGTGCCAGCACCTTGGGAGGGACCGGGGAGCTGTTTTTT
CASTLGGTGELFF
>TRBV9|few|.|TRBJ1-6
TGTGCCAGCAGCCCCCACCTGACAGCTAATTCACCCCTCCACTTT
CASSPHLTANSPLHF
>TRBV3-1/TRBV3-2|once|TRBD1|TRBJ1-2
TGTGCCAGCAGCGGCGCAAGGGGGCGGGTTGGCTACACCTTC
CASSGARGRVGYTF
>TRBV18|.|.|TRBJ1-1
TGTGCCAGCTCATCCTACAGGGATTCAACTGAAGCTTTCTTT
CASSSYRDSTEAFF